Listed below are T cell receptor beta chains from one sample, sequenced in a study of control samples from healthy donors and cancer patients. TCRdb's copy holds only in-frame clones and misses some; the assay was immunoSEQ multiplex PCR. The sample comprises about 110,000 clones, over 75% of which are singletons, and roughly 4% rests with the top ten. The sample consisted of PBMCs. The receptors originated from a woman aged 55-70 years with lung cancer. Both conserved end residues are part of each CDR3. The D gene is left open where the match is weak. Only some rows state a clone size, as once, few, many or a class for expanded clones.

TRBV7-8,TRBJ2-7,-,-,TGTGCCAGCAGCCTTACCGCTCAGGGGTCCGGGGGCGAGCAGTACTTC,CASSLTAQGSGGEQYF
TRBV3-1/TRBV3-2,TRBJ1-4,once,-,TGTGCCAGCAGCCAAGGAGGAGAAAAACTGTTTTTT,CASSQGGEKLFF
TRBV3-1/TRBV3-2,TRBJ2-1,-,-,TGTGCCAGCAGCCGGACAGCCTTATACAATGAGCAGTTCTTC,CASSRTALYNEQFF
TRBV6-1,TRBJ1-3,-,-,TGTGCCAGCAGTGAGTCGGTGCCAGGAAACACCATATATTTT,CASSESVPGNTIYF
TRBV4-1,TRBJ2-1,-,TRBD1,TGCGCCAGCAGCCGACAGGGAACACAGGGGAGCTCCTACAATGAGCAGTTCTTC,CASSRQGTQGSSYNEQFF
TRBV11-2,TRBJ2-1,few,TRBD2,TGTGCCAGCACCGCGACTAGCGGGATCTGGAATGAGCAGTTCTTC,CASTATSGIWNEQFF
TRBV5-4,TRBJ1-3,-,TRBD1,TGTGCCAGCAGCCGGGACAGCCCGAACTCTGGAAACACCATATATTTT,CASSRDSPNSGNTIYF
TRBV3-1/TRBV3-2,TRBJ2-1,-,-,TGTGCCAGCAAACGAAGCTCCTACAATGAGCAGTTCTTC,CASKRSSYNEQFF
TRBV6-5,TRBJ1-1,-,-,TGTGCCAGCACCGAAGGTGGGGTGAACACTGAAGCTTTCTTT,CASTEGGVNTEAFF
TRBV7-3,TRBJ1-2,-,-,TGTGCCAGCAGCCCCCAAGGGGAGTCCTATGGCTACACCTTC,CASSPQGESYGYTF
TRBV5-1,TRBJ2-7,-,-,TGCGCCAGCAGCCTAGAAGGTACTCCACGCGAGGAGCAGTACTTC,CASSLEGTPREEQYF